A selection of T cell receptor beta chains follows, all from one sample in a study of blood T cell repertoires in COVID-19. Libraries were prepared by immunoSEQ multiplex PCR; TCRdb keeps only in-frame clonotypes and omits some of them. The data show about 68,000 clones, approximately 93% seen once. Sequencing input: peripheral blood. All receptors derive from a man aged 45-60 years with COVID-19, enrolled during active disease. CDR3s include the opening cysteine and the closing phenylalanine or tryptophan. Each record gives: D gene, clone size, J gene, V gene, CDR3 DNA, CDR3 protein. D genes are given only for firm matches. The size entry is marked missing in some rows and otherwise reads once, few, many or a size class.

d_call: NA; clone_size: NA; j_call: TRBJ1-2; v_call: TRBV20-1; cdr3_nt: TGCAGTGCTAGAGATCTGGGGCGCTACACCTTC; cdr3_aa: CSARDLGRYTF
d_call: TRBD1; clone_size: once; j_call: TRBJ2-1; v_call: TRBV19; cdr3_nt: TGTGCCAGTAGTAATCCAGGGGGCTATGAGCAGTTCTTC; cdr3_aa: CASSNPGGYEQFF
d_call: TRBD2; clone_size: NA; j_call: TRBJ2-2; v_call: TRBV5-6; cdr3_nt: TGTGCCAGCAGCCCGGGACTAGCTAGAACCGGGGAGCTGTTTTTT; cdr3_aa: CASSPGLARTGELFF
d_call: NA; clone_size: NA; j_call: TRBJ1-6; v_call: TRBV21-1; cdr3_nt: TGTGCCAGCAGGGGGGACAGTGGGAGATCACCCCTCCACTTT; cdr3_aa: CASRGDSGRSPLHF
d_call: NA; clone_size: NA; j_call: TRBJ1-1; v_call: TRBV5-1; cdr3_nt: TGCGCCAGCAGCTTTTGGCAGGACACTGAAGCTTTCTTT; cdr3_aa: CASSFWQDTEAFF
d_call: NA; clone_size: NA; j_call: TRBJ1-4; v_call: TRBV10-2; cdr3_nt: TGCGCCAGCAGCGAGACGAACAGTGAAAAACTGTTTTTT; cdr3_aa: CASSETNSEKLFF
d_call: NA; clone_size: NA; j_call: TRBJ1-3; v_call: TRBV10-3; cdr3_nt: TGTGCCATCAGTCCGAATCAGGCCACCTCTGGAAACACCATATATTTT; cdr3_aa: CAISPNQATSGNTIYF
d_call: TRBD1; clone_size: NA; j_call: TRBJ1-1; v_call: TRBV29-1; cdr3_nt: TGCAGCGTTGAACCCGGACAGGGAAACACTGAAGCTTTCTTT; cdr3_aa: CSVEPGQGNTEAFF
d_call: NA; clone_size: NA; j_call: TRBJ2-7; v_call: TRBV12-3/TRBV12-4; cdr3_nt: TGTGCCAGCAGTCCCAACAGGGTCAACGAGCAGTACTTC; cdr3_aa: CASSPNRVNEQYF
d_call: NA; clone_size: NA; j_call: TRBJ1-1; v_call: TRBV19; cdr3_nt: TGTGCCAGTAGTCTGACAGGACCCCTGAACACTGAAGCTTTCTTT; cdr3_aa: CASSLTGPLNTEAFF
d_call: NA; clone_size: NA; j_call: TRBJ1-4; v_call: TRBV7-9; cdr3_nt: TGTGCCAGCAGCTTATTAGGACCCAGGGTTGAAAAACTGTTTTTT; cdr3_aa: CASSLLGPRVEKLFF
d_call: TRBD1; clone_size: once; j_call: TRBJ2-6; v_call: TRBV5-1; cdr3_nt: TGCGCCAGCAACCCCGGGGACAGGGCTTTTCCTGGGGCCAACGTCCTGACTTTC; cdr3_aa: CASNPGDRAFPGANVLTF
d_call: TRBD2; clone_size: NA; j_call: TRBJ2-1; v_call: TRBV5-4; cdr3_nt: TGTGCCAGCAGCGTGCCTTCTAGCGGGAGAGCCTACAATGAGCAGTTCTTC; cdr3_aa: CASSVPSSGRAYNEQFF
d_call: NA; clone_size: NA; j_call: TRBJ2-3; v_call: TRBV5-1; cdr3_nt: TGCGCCAGCAGCCATCCTAGCGGCACAGATACGCAGTATTTT; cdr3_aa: CASSHPSGTDTQYF
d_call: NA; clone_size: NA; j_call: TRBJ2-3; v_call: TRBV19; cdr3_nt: TGTGCCAGTAGCCCGGGACAAGGGTATTCAGATACGCAGTATTTT; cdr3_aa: CASSPGQGYSDTQYF
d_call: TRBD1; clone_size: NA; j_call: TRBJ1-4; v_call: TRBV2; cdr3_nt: TGTGCCAGCACGGACAGGGTGGAAAAACTGTTTTTT; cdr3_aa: CASTDRVEKLFF
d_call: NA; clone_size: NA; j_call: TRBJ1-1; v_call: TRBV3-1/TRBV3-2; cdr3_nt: TGTGCCAGCAGCCAAGAAGGGGCCCTGAACACTGAAGCTTTCTTT; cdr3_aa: CASSQEGALNTEAFF
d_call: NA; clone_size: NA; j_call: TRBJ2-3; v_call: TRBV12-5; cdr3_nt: TGTGCTAGTGGTTTGGGGCAGAGCGGTCCCGGCACAGATACGCAGTATTTT; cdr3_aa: CASGLGQSGPGTDTQYF
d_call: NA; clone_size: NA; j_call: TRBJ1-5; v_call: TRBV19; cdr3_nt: TGTGCCAGTAGTATCCGACAGGAAACGGGGCATCAGCCCCAGCATTTT; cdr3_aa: CASSIRQETGHQPQHF
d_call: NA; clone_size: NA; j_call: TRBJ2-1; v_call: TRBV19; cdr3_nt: TGTGCCAGTAGTAGCCCTAGGGGGCGGGGCAATGAGCAGTTCTTC; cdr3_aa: CASSSPRGRGNEQFF
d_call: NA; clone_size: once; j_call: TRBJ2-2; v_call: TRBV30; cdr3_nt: TGTGCCTGGAGCCCCCCCAGATGGGGCATCGGGGAGCTGTTTTTT; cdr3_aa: CAWSPPRWGIGELFF
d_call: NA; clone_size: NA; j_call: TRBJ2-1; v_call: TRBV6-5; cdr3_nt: TGTGCCAGCAGGCGGGTGGCAGGGGAATCCAATGAGCAGTTCTTC; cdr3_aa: CASRRVAGESNEQFF
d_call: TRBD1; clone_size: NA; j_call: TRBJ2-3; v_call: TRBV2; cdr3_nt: TGTGCCAGCAGTCGCCGACAGGGGTGGGACACAGATACGCAGTATTTT; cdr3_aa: CASSRRQGWDTDTQYF
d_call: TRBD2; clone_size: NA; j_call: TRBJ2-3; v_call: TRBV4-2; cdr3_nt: TGTGCCAGCAGCCAGTCCGGGACTAGCGGCCCCGTAAGCACAGATACGCAGTATTTT; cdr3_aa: CASSQSGTSGPVSTDTQYF
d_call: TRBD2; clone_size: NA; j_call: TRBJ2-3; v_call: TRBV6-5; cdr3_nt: TGTGCCAGCGGACTAGCGGGCACAGATACGCAGTATTTT; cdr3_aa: CASGLAGTDTQYF
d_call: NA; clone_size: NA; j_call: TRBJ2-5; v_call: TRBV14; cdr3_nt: TGTGCCAGCAGCCCCCCAGGGGAGACCCAGTACTTC; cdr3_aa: CASSPPGETQYF
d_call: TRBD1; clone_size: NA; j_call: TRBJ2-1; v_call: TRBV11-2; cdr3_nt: TGTGCCAGCAGCTTTCGTCCCACAGGGGACTACAATGAGCAGTTCTTC; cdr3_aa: CASSFRPTGDYNEQFF
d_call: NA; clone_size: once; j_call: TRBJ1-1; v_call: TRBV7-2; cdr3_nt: TGTGCCAGCAGCTTAGTGAGGACACATAAGCCGGAAGCTTTCTTT; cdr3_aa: CASSLVRTHKPEAFF
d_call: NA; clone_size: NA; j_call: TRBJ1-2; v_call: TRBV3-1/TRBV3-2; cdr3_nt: TGTGCCAGCAGTCAACCTACCGGCGGGTATGGCTACACCTTC; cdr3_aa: CASSQPTGGYGYTF
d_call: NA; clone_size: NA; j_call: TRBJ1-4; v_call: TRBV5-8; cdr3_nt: TGTGCCAGCAGTATGGCATCTGATGGAAAACTGTTTTTT; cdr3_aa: CASSMASDGKLFF
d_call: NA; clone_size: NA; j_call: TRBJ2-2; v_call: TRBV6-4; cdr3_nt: TGTGCCAGCAGTGACATAGGGGCCAGGGGTGTGAACACCGGGGAGCTGTTTTTT; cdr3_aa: CASSDIGARGVNTGELFF
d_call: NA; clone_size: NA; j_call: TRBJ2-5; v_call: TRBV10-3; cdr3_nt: TGTGCCTACGGTGCTGGCAGGGCGGAGACCCAGTACTTC; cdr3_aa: CAYGAGRAETQYF
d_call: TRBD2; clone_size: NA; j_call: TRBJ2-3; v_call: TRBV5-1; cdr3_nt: TGCGCCAGCAGCCCTAGCGGGAGGGCGGCAGATACGCAGTATTTT; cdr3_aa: CASSPSGRAADTQYF
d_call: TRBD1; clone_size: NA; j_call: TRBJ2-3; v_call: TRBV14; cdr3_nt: TGTGCCAGCAGCCAACGCACAGGGGGCACAGATACGCAGTATTTT; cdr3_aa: CASSQRTGGTDTQYF
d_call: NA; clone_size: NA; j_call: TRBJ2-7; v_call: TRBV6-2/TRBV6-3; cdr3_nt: TGTGCCAGCAGTTACTCGAACCTGAGGTTGGAGCAGTACTTC; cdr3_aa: CASSYSNLRLEQYF
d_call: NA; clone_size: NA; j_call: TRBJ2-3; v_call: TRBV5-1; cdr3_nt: TGCGCCAGCAGCTTGGAAGTTAGCGGATTCACAGATACGCAGTATTTT; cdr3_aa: CASSLEVSGFTDTQYF
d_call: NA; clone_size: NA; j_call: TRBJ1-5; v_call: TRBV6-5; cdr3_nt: TGTGCCAGCAGGGGGATGGGAGGCAGCAATCAGCCCCAGCATTTT; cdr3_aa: CASRGMGGSNQPQHF
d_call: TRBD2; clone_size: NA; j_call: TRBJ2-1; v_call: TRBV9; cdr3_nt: TGTGCCAGCAGCGTAGACTCGACTAGCGGGATATCCTACAATGAGCAGTTCTTC; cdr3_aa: CASSVDSTSGISYNEQFF
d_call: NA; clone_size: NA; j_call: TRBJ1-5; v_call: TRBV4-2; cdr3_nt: TGTGCCAGCAGCCAAGAGATTACAGGGCTAAGCAATCAGCCCCAGCATTTT; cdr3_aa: CASSQEITGLSNQPQHF
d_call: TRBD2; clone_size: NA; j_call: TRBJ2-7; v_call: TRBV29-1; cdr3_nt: TGCAGCGTTGAAATAGCTAGCGGCCGCTACGAGCAGTACTTC; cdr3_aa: CSVEIASGRYEQYF
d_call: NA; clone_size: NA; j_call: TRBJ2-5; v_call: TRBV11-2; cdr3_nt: TGTGCCAGCAGCTTAGGACAGGAAGAGACCCAGTACTTC; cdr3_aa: CASSLGQEETQYF
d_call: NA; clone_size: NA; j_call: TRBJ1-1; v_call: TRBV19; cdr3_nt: TGTGCCAGTAGGTATGGGGCGGGGGCTGAAGCTTTCTTT; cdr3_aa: CASRYGAGAEAFF
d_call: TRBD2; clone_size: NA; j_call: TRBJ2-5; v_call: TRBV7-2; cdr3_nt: TGTGCCAGCAGCTTAGGTAGCGGGGGGGTCAGGACCCAGTACTTC; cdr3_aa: CASSLGSGGVRTQYF